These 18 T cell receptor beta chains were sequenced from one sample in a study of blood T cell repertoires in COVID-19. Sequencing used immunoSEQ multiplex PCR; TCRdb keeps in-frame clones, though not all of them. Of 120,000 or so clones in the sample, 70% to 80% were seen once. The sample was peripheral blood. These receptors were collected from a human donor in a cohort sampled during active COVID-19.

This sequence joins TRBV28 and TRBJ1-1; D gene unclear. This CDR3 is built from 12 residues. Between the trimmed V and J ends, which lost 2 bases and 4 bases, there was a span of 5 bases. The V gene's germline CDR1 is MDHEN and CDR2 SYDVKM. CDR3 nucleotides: TGTGCCAGCAGTTTACAGGCCACTGAAGCTTTCTTT. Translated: CASSLQATEAFF.

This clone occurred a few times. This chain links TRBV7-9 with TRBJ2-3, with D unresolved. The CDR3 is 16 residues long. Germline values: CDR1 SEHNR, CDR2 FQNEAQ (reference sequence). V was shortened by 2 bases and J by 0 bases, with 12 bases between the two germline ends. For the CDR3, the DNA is TGTGCCAGCAGCTTAAGCTATGCATATAGCACAGATACGCAGTATTTT. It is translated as CASSLSYAYSTDTQYF.

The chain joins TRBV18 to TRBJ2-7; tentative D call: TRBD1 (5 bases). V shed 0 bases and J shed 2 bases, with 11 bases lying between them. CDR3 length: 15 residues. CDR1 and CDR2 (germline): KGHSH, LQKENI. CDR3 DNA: TGTGCCAGCTCACCACCCATGGCAGGGACCTACGAGCAGTACTTC. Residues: CASSPPMAGTYEQYF.

Here the CDR3 reads CASLNRGDFGEQFF. The CDR3 nucleotides are TGTGCCAGCCTGAACAGGGGGGATTTTGGTGAGCAGTTCTTC. The chain has TRBV6-5 and TRBJ2-1, with TRBD1 matching over 8 bases. V trimming: 8 bases; J trimming: 9 bases; junction bases outside the gene matches: 12. CDR3 length: 14 residues. Germline loops: CDR1 MNHEY, CDR2 SVGAGI.

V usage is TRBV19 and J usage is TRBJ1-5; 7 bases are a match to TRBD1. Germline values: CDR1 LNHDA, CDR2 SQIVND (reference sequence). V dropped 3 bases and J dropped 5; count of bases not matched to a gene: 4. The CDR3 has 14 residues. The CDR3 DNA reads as TGTGCCAGTAGTATTTGGGGACAGTATCAGCCCCAGCATTTT. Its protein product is CASSIWGQYQPQHF.

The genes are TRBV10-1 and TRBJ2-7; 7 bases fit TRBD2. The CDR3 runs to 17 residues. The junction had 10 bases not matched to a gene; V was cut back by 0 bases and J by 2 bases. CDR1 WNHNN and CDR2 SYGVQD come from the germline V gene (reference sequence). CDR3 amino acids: CASSESTWKRGPYEQYF. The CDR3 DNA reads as TGCGCCAGCAGTGAGTCGACTTGGAAGCGGGGCCCCTACGAGCAGTACTTC.

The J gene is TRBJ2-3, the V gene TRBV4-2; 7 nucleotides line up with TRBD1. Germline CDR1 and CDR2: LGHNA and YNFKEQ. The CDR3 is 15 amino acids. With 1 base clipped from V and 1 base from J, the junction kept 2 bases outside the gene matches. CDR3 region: CASSQGQGGTDTQYF. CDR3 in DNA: TGTGCCAGCAGCCAAGGACAGGGTGGCACAGATACGCAGTATTTT.

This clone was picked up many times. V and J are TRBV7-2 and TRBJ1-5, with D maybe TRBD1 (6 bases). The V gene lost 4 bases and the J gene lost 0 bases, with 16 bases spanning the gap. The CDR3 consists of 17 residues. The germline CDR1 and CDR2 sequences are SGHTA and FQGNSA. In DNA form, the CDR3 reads TGTGCCAGCAGCTCCGTAGGGGGGGATGTTAGCAATCAGCCCCAGCATTTT. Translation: CASSSVGGDVSNQPQHF.

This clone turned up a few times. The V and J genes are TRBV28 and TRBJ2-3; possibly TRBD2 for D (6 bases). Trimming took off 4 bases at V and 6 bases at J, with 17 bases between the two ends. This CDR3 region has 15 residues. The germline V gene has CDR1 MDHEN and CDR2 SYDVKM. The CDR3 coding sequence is TGTGCCAGCAGTTCAGATAGCGGAGGTAGGGATACGCAGTATTTT. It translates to CASSSDSGGRDTQYF. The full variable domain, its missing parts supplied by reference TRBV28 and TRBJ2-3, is DVKVTQSSRYLVKRTGEKVFLECVQDMDHENMFWYRQDPGLGLRLIYFSYDVKMKEKGDIPEGYSVSREKKERFSLILESASTNQTSMYLCASSSDSGGRDTQYFGPGTRLTVL.

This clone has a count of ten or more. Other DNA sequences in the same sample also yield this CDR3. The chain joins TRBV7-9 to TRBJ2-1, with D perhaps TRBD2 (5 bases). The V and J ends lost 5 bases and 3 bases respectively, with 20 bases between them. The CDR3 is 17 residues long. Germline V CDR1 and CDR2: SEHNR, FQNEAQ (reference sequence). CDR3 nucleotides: TGTGCCAGCAGCCCTCCGCCCCGGGGTGCCATCTACAATGAGCAGTTCTTC. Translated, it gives CASSPPPRGAIYNEQFF.

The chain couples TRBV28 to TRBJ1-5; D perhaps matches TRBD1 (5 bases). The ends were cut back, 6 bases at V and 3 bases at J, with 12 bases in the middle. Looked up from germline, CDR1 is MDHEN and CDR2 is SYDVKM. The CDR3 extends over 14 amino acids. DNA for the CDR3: TGTGCCAGCAGCCCCGGGGGGGACAATCAGCCCCAGCATTTT. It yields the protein CASSPGGDNQPQHF.

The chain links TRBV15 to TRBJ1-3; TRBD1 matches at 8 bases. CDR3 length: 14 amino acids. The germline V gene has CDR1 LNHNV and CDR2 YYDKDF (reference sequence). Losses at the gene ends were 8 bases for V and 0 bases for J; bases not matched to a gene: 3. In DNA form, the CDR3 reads TGTGCCACCGGACAGGGTGGCTCTGGAAACACCATATATTTT. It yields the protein CATGQGGSGNTIYF.

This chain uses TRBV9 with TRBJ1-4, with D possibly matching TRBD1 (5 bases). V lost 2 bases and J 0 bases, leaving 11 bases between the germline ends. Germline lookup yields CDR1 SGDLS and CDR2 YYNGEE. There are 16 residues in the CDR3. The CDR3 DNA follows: TGTGCCAGCAGCGTGGGGGGAGTTGCAACTAATGAAAAACTGTTTTTT. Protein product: CASSVGGVATNEKLFF.

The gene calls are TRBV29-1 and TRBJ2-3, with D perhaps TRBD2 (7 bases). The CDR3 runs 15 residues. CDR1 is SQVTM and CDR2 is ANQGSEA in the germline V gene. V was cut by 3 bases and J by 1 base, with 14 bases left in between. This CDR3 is CSVEGGLYGTDTQYF. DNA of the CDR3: TGCAGCGTTGAGGGGGGGCTCTACGGCACAGATACGCAGTATTTT.

The CDR3 nucleotides read TGTGCCAGCAGTAGCCGGGACATTCAGTACTTC. Encoded protein: CASSSRDIQYF. The rearrangement uses TRBV6-6 and TRBJ2-4, with D hard to call. The V end lost 5 bases, the J end lost 8 bases, and 7 bases lay between the germline ends. Germline V lookup: CDR1 MNHNY, CDR2 SVGAGI (reference sequence). The CDR3 runs to 11 residues.

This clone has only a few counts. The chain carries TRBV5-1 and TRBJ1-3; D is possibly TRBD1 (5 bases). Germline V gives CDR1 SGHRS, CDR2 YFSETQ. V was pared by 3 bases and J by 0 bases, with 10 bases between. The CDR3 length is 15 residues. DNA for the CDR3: TGCGCCAGCAGCTCGGGGGGAAGCTCTGGAAACACCATATATTTT. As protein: CASSSGGSSGNTIYF.

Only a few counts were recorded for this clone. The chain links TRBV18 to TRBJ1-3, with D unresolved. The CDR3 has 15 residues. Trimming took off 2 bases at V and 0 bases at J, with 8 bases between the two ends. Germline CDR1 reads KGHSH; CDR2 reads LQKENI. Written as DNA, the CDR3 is TGTGCCAGCTCACCAGCAGGCAACTCTGGAAACACCATATATTTT. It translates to CASSPAGNSGNTIYF.

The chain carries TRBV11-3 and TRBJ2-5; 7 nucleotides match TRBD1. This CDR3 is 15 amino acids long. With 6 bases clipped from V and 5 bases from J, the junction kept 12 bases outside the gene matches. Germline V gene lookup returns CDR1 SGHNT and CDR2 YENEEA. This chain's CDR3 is CASSRTRAQGETQYF. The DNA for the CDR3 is TGTGCCAGCAGTAGGACTCGTGCACAGGGGGAGACCCAGTACTTC.